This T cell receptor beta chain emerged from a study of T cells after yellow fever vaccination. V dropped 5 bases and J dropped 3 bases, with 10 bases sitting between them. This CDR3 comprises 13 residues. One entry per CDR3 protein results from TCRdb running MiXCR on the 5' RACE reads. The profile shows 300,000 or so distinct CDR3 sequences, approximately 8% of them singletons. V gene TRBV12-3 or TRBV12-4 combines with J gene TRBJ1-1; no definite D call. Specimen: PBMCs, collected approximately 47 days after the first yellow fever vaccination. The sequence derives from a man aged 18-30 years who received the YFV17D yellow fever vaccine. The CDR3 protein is CASSRDKHTEAFF. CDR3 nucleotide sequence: TGTGCCAGCAGTCGAGACAAGCACACTGAAGCTTTCTTT.